This TCR beta chain was sequenced during a study of a mutant IDH1 vaccine in newly diagnosed glioma. Looking at the study overall: Patients, over weeks 1, 3, 5, 7, 11, 15, 19 and 23, received a total of eight vaccinations. Study results and caveats: Vaccine-induced responses were seen in roughly 93% of patients, spanning several MHC alleles.

Sample time point: week 23, last vaccination. What each vaccine dose contained was 300 ug of mutant IDH1 20-mer peptide, accompanied by topical imiquimod. In regard to this clone: The target antigen is unknown.

Here immunoSEQ multiplex PCR was the method, and the copy in TCRdb shows in-frame clones only, minus some. The sample contains roughly 74,000 clones, 75% to 85% of which appear only once. This CDR3 has 16 residues. Trimming pared 4 bases from V and 1 base from J, leaving 18 bases between. Germline CDR1 reads SGHDT; CDR2 reads YYEEEE. This sequence was found in a man aged 25 to 45 with glioma. Some clones in this sample may be carry-over from other donors' samples. The sample consisted of PBMCs, taken from a glioma patient whose treatment included an IDH1 peptide vaccine. The genes are TRBV5-6 and TRBJ2-7; possibly TRBD2 for D (5 bases). The CDR3 here is CASSRSVWERSYEQYF. DNA of the CDR3: TGTGCCAGCAGCCGTAGCGTCTGGGAGCGGTCCTACGAGCAGTACTTC.